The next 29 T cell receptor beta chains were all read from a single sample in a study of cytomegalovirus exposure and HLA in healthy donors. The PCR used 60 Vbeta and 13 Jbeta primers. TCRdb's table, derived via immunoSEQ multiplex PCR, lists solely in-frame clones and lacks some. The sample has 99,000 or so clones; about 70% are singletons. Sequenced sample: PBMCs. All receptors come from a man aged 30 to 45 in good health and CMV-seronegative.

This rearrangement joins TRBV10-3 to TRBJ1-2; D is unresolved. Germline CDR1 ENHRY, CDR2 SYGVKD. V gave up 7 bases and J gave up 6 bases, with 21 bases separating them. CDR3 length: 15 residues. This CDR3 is CAIKTNDQEVDGYTF. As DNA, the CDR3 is TGTGCCATCAAGACCAACGACCAGGAAGTAGATGGCTACACCTTC.

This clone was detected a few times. The CDR3 DNA sequence: TGTGCCAGCAGCTTCGGACTAGCGGGAGCTCGAGAGACCCAGTACTTC. Translation gives CASSFGLAGARETQYF. The chain recombines TRBV7-2 with TRBJ2-5; 13 nucleotides line up with TRBD2. The CDR3 totals 16 residues. Trimming cost V 3 bases and J 4 bases; bases outside gene matches: 5. Germline values: CDR1 SGHTA, CDR2 FQGNSA.

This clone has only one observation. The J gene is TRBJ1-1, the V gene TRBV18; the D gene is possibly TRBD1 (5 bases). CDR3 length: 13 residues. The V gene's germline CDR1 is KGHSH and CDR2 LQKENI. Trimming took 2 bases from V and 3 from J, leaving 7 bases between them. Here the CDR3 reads CASSPGAYTEAFF. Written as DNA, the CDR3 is TGTGCCAGCTCACCAGGGGCGTACACTGAAGCTTTCTTT.

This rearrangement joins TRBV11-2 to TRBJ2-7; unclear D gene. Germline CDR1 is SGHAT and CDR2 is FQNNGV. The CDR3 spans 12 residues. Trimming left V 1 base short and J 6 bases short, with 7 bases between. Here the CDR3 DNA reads TGTGCCAGCAGCTTAGGTTCGGGCGAGCAGTACTTC. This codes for CASSLGSGEQYF.

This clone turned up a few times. The CDR3 reads CASSYTSGSETQYF. The CDR3 DNA reads as TGTGCCAGCAGCTACACTAGCGGGAGCGAGACCCAGTACTTC. This chain joins TRBV7-9 and TRBJ2-5; 11 bases are a match to TRBD2. J gave up 5 bases and V 4 bases, and 3 bases lay outside the gene matches. This CDR3 has 14 amino acids. Germline CDR1 and CDR2: SEHNR and FQNEAQ (reference sequence).

The CDR3 nucleotides are TGCGCCAGCAGCCAAGAGATCAGGGACGAGCAGTACTTC. It translates to CASSQEIRDEQYF. The chain carries TRBV4-3 and TRBJ2-7, with D perhaps matching TRBD1 (5 bases). Germline lookup yields CDR1 LGHNA and CDR2 YSLEER. Trimming shortened V by 0 bases and J by 5 bases, and 8 bases separated the two germline ends. The CDR3 contains 13 residues.

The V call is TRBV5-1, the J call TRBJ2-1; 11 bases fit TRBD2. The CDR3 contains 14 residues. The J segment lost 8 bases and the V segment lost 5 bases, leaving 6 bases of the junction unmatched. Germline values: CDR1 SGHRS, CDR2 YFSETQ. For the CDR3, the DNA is TGCGCCAGCAGACCACTAGCGGGAGTCGATGAGCAGTTCTTC. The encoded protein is CASRPLAGVDEQFF.

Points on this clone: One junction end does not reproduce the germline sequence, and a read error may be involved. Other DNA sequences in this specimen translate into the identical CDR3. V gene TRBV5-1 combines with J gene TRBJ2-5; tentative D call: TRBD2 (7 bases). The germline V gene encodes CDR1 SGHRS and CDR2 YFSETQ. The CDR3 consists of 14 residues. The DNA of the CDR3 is TGCGCCAGCAGTTTGGGGGGGCTGGGAGAGACCCAGTACTTC. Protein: CASSLGGLGETQYF.

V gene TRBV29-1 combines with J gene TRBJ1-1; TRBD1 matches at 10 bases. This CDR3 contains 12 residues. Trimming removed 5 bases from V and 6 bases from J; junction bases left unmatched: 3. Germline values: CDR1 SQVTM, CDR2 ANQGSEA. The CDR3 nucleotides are TGCAGCGTTTCCGGGACAGGGGCTGAAGCTTTCTTT. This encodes CSVSGTGAEAFF.

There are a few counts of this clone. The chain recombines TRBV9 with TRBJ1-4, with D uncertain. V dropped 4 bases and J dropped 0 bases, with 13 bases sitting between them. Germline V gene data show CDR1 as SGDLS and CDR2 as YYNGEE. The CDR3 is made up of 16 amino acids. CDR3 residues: CASSMREAATNEKLFF. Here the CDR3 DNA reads TGTGCCAGCAGCATGCGCGAGGCTGCAACTAATGAAAAACTGTTTTTT.

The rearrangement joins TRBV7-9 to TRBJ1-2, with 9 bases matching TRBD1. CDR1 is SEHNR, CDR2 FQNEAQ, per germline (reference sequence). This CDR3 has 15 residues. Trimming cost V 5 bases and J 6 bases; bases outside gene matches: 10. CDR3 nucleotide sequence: TGTGCCAGCAGCGCCACAGGGGGCGGTCAAAATGGCTACACCTTC. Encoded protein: CASSATGGGQNGYTF.

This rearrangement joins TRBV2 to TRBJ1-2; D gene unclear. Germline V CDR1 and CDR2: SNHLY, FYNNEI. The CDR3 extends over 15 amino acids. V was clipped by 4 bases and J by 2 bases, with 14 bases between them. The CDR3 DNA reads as TGTGCCAGCAGTGTAGGCTGGGCCCTAAACTATGGCTACACCTTC. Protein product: CASSVGWALNYGYTF.

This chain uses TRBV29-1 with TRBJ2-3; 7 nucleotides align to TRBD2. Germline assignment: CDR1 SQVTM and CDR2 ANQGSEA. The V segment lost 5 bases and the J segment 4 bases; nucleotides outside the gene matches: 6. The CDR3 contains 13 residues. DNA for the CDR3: TGCAGCGTTCGCGGGAGAGAGGCAGATACGCAGTATTTT. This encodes CSVRGREADTQYF.

The CDR3 spells CASSEEGRAGANVLTF. The DNA of the CDR3 is TGTGCCAGCAGTGAAGAGGGCAGGGCCGGGGCCAACGTCCTGACTTTC. The gene calls are TRBV2 and TRBJ2-6; D is possibly TRBD1 (5 bases). Germline assignment: CDR1 SNHLY and CDR2 FYNNEI. The germline V and J ends were trimmed by 1 base and 4 bases, with 11 bases remaining between them. The CDR3 has 16 amino acids. Full variable domain (remainder filled in from reference TRBV2 and TRBJ2-6): EPEVTQTPSHQVTQMGQEVILRCVPISNHLYFYWYRQILGQKVEFLVSFYNNEISEKSEIFDDQFSVERPDGSNFTLKIRSTKLEDSAMYFCASSEEGRAGANVLTFGAGSRLTVL.

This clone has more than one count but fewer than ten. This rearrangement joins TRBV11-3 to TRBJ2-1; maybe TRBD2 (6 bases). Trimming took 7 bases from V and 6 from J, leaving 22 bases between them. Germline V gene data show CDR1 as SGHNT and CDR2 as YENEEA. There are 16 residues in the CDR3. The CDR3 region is CASTTRGGAGRNEQFF. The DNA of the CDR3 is TGTGCCAGCACCACTCGAGGCGGGGCAGGCCGCAATGAGCAGTTCTTC.

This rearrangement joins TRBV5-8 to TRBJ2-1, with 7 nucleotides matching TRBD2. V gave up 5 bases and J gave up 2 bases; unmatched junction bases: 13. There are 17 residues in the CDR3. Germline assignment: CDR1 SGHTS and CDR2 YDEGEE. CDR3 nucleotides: TGTGCCAGCAGTCCGGTCATGGCGGGAGTCCCCTACAATGAGCAGTTCTTC. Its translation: CASSPVMAGVPYNEQFF.

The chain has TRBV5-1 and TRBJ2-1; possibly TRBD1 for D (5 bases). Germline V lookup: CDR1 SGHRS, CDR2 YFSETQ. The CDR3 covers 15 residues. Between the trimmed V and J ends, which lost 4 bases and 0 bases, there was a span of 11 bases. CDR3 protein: CASSRDSLSYNEQFF. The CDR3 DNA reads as TGCGCCAGCAGCCGTGACAGTCTCTCCTACAATGAGCAGTTCTTC.

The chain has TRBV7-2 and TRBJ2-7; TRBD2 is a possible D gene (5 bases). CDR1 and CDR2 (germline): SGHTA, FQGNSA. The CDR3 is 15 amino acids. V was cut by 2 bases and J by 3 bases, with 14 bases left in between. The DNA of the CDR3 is TGTGCCAGCAGCTTAAATCGACTACTTAACTACGAGCAGTACTTC. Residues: CASSLNRLLNYEQYF. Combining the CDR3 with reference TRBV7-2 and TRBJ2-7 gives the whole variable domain GAGVSQSPSNKVTEKGKDVELRCDPISGHTALYWYRQSLGQGLEFLIYFQGNSAPDKSGLPSDRFSAERTGGSVSTLTIQRTQQEDSAVYLCASSLNRLLNYEQYFGPGTRLTVT.

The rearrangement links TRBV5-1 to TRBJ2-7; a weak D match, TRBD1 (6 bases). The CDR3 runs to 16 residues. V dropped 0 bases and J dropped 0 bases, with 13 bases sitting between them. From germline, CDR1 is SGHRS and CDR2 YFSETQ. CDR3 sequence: CASSLVISGDSYEQYF. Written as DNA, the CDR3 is TGCGCCAGCAGCTTGGTGATATCAGGGGACTCCTACGAGCAGTACTTC.

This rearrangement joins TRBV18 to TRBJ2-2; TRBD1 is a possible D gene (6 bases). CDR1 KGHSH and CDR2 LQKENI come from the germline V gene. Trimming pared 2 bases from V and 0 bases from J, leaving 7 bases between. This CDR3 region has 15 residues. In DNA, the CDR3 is TGTGCCAGCTCACCAGGGGGCTCGAACACCGGGGAGCTGTTTTTT. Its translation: CASSPGGSNTGELFF.

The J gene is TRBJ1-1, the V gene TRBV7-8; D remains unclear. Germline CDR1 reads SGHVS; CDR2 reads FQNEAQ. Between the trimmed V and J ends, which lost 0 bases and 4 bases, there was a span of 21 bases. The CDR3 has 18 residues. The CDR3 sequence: CASSLARKGLRGTTEAFF. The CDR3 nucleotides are TGTGCCAGCAGCTTAGCTAGGAAGGGTTTGCGGGGAACCACTGAAGCTTTCTTT.

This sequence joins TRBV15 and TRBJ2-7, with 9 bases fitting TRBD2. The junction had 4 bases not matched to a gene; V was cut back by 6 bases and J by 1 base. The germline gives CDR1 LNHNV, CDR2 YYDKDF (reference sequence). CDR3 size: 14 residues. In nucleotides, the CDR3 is TGTGCCACCAGTAAGACTAGCGGTTCCTACGAGCAGTACTTC. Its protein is CATSKTSGSYEQYF.

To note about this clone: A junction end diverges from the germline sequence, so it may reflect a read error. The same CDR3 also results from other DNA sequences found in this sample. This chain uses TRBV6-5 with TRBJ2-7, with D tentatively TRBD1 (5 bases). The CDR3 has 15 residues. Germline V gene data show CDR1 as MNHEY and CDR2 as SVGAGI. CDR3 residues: CASSYSHRIYDGQYF. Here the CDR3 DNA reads TGTGCCAGCAGCTACTCCCACAGGATCTACGATGGGCAGTACTTC.

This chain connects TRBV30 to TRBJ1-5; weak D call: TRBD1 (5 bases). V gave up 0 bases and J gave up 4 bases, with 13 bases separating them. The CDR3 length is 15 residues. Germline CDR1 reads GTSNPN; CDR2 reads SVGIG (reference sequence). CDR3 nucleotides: TGTGCCTGGAGTGTAGGGGCCCCCTCTAATCAGCCCCAGCATTTT. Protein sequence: CAWSVGAPSNQPQHF.

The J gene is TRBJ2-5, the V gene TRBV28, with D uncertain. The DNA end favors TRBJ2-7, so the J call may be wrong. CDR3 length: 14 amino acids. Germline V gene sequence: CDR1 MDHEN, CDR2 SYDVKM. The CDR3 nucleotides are TGTGCCAGCATTGGGGTGGAAAGGGACTACGAGCAGTACTTC. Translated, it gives CASIGVERDYEQYF.

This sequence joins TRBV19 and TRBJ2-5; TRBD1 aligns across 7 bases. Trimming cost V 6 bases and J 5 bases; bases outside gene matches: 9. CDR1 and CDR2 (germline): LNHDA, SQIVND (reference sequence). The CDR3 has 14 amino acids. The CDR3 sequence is CASSGNRGIETQYF. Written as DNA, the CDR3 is TGTGCCAGTAGCGGGAACAGGGGTATCGAGACCCAGTACTTC.

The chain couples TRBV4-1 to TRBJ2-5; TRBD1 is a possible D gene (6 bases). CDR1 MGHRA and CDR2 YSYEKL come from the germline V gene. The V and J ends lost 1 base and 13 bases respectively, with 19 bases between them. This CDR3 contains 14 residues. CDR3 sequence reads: CASSQVAGAPALYF. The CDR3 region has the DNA TGCGCCAGCAGCCAAGTGGCAGGGGCCCCCGCGCTGTACTTC.

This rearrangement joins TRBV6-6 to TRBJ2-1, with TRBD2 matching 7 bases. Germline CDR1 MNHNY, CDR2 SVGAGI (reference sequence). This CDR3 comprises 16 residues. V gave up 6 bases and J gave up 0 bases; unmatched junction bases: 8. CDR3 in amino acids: CASSKLGRDSYNEQFF. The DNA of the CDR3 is TGTGCCAGCAGCAAACTTGGGAGGGACTCCTACAATGAGCAGTTCTTC.

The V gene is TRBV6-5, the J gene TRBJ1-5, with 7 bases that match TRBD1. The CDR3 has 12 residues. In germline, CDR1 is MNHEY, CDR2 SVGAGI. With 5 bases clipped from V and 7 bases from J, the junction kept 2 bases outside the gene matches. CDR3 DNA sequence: TGTGCCAGCAGTACAGGGGTCCAGCCCCAGCATTTT. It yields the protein CASSTGVQPQHF.